The 9 T cell receptor beta chains below all came from one sample that was sequenced in a study of blood T cell repertoires in COVID-19. Some clones are missing from TCRdb's copy, which holds only in-frame ones; the method was immunoSEQ multiplex PCR. The sample includes around 290,000 clones, 85% to 90% of them seen just once. The sample consisted of peripheral blood. Receptors originate from a man in his forties with acute or convalescent COVID-19.

The genes are TRBV29-1 and TRBJ2-1; D may be TRBD1 (5 bases). CDR1 is SQVTM and CDR2 is ANQGSEA in the germline V gene. V lost 6 bases, J lost 4 bases, and 16 bases lay in between. This CDR3 has 14 amino acids. CDR3 region: CSVSRQSSYNEQFF. The CDR3 DNA reads as TGCAGCGTAAGTAGACAGTCCTCATACAATGAGCAGTTCTTC.

The chain recombines TRBV30 with TRBJ1-3; tentative D call: TRBD1 (5 bases). Trimming took off 4 bases at V and 3 bases at J, with 16 bases between the two ends. Per germline, CDR1 GTSNPN and CDR2 SVGIG (reference sequence). The CDR3 totals 15 residues. The CDR3 is CAWNPQGRVGNTIYF. CDR3 sequence (DNA): TGTGCCTGGAACCCGCAGGGCAGGGTTGGAAACACCATATATTTT.

The chain recombines TRBV5-4 with TRBJ1-6, with D maybe TRBD1 (5 bases). The length of the CDR3 is 18 residues. Germline V CDR1 and CDR2: SGHNT, YYREEE (reference sequence). Between the trimmed V and J ends, which lost 3 bases and 10 bases, there was a span of 26 bases. The CDR3 sequence: CASSSAGRRGSGYSPLHF. In nucleotides, the CDR3 is TGTGCCAGCAGCTCGGCGGGCAGGAGGGGTTCGGGTTACTCACCCCTCCACTTT.

J is TRBJ2-4 and V is TRBV19; TRBD2 agrees at 7 bases. This CDR3 is built from 16 residues. From germline, CDR1 is LNHDA and CDR2 SQIVND (reference sequence). The V segment lost 3 bases and the J segment 1 base; nucleotides outside the gene matches: 6. The CDR3 loop is CASSIRLGGAKNIQYF. CDR3 bases: TGTGCCAGTAGTATCAGACTCGGGGGGGCCAAAAACATTCAGTACTTC.

V and J are TRBV3-1 (or the pseudogene TRBV3-2) and TRBJ2-2; a possible D gene is TRBD2 (6 bases). The length of the CDR3 is 15 residues. The V end was cut by 4 bases, the J end by 2 bases, with 11 bases between. In germline, CDR1 is LGHDT, CDR2 YNNKEL (reference sequence). The CDR3 DNA is TGTGCCAGCAGCCCCCTTAGCGGTAACACCGGGGAGCTGTTTTTT. Protein sequence: CASSPLSGNTGELFF.

The V call is TRBV6-4, the J call TRBJ2-7; 14 positions agree with TRBD2. The CDR3 has 15 amino acids. Germline values: CDR1 MRHNA, CDR2 SNTAGT. The junction had 3 bases not matched to a gene; V was cut back by 5 bases and J by 3 bases. In nucleotides, the CDR3 is TGTGCCAGCAGTACGGGACTAGCGGGAGTCTACGAGCAGTACTTC. Translated: CASSTGLAGVYEQYF.

The chain couples TRBV12-5 to TRBJ2-2; TRBD1 matches 8 bases. The V gene end was trimmed by 2 bases and the J gene end by 6 bases; junction bases not matched to a gene: 5. The length of the CDR3 is 15 residues. The germline V gene has CDR1 LGHNT and CDR2 FRNRAP. CDR3 bases: TGTGCTAGTGGTTTGATGACAGGGGTGGCCGGGGAGCTGTTTTTT. This translates into CASGLMTGVAGELFF.

The chain links TRBV5-8 to TRBJ2-2; D is ambiguous. V was trimmed by 5 bases and J by 3 bases, leaving 8 bases between them. The CDR3 is 13 residues long. Germline lookup yields CDR1 SGHTS and CDR2 YDEGEE. The CDR3 is CASRRWDTGELFF. CDR3 nucleotide sequence: TGTGCCAGCAGGAGGTGGGACACCGGGGAGCTGTTTTTT.

This rearrangement joins TRBV5-1 to TRBJ1-1, with unresolved D. Germline lookup yields CDR1 SGHRS and CDR2 YFSETQ. This CDR3 is built from 13 residues. Trimming stripped 3 bases from V and 7 bases from J, with 13 bases between. The CDR3 reads CASSSGNENEAFF. In nucleotides, the CDR3 is TGCGCCAGCAGCTCCGGGAACGAAAATGAAGCTTTCTTT.